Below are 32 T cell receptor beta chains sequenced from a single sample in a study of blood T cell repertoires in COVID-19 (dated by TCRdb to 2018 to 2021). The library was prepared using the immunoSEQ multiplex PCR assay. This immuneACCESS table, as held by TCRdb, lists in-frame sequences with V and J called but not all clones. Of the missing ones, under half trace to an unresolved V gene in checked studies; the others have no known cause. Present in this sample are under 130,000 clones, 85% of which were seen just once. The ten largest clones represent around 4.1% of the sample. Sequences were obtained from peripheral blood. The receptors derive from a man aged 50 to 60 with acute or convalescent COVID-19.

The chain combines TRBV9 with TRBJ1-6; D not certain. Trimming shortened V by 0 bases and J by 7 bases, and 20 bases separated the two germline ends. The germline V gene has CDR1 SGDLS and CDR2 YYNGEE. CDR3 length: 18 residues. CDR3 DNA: TGTGCCAGCAGCGTAGCCCCCGTGGCTCCTCAGGTGAATTCACCCCTCCACTTT. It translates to CASSVAPVAPQVNSPLHF.

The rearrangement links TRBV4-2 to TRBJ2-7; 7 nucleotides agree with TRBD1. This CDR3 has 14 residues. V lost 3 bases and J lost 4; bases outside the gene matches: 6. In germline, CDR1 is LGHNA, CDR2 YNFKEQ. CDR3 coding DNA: TGTGCCAGCAGCCAGGGGGACAGTAAGTACGAGCAGTACTTC. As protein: CASSQGDSKYEQYF.

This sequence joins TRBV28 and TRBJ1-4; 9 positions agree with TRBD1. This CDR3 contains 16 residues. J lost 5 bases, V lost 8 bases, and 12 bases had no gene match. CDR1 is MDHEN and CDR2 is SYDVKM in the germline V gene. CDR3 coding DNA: TGTGCCAGCCGCAAACAGGGGGCGGGGGTCAATGAAAAACTGTTTTTT. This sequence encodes CASRKQGAGVNEKLFF.

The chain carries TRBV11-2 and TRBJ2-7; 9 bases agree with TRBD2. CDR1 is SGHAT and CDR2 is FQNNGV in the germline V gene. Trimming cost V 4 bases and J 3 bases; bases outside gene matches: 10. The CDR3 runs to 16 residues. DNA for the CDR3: TGTGCCAGCAGCTCCATAGCGGGAGTGGGAAACTACGAGCAGTACTTC. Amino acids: CASSSIAGVGNYEQYF.

CDR3 region: CASSLFQFGPQGRYTEAFF. CDR3 coding DNA: TGTGCCAGCAGTTTATTCCAATTCGGCCCCCAGGGTAGGTACACTGAAGCTTTCTTT. This chain uses TRBV27 with TRBJ1-1, with D possibly TRBD1 on 5 matching bases. This CDR3 region has 19 residues. CDR1 MNHEY and CDR2 SMNVEV come from the germline V gene (reference sequence). Trimming removed 1 base from V and 3 bases from J, with 24 bases in between.

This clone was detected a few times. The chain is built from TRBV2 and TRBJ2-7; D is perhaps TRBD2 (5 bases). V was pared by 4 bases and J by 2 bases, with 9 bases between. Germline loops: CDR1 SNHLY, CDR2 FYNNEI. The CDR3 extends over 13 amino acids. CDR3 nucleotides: TGTGCCAGCAGTGTTCCGGGGACCTACGAGCAGTACTTC. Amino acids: CASSVPGTYEQYF.

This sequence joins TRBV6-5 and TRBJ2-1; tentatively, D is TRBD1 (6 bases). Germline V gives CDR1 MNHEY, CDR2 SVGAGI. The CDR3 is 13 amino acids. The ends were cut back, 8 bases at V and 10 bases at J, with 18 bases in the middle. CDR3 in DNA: TGTGCCAGCTCTTATCCCGGGGACACCGAGCAGTTCTTC. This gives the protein CASSYPGDTEQFF.

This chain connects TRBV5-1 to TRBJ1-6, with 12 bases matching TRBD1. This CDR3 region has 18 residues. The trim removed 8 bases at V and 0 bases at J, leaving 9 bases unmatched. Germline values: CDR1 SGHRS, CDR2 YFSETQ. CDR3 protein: CASPRDRGRLSYNSPLHF. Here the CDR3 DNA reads TGCGCCAGTCCTCGGGACAGGGGGCGTCTCTCCTATAATTCACCCCTCCACTTT.

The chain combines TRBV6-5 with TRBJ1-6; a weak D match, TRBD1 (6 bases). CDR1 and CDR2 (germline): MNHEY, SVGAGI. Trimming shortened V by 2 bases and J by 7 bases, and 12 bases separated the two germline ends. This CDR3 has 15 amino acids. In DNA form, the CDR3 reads TGTGCCAGCAGTTACGGGGGCAGAGCAAATTCACCCCTCCACTTT. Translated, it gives CASSYGGRANSPLHF.

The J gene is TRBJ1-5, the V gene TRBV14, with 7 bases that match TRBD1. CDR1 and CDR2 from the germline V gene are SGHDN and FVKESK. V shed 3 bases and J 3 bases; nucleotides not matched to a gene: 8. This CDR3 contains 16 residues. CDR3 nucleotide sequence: TGTGCCAGCAGCCAGCCGACAGGGACCCTCAATCAGCCCCAGCATTTT. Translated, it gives CASSQPTGTLNQPQHF.

The CDR3 sequence is CASRRDRVNEQYF. The CDR3 DNA reads TGTGCCAGCAGAAGGGACAGGGTAAACGAGCAGTACTTC. The chain has TRBV6-5 and TRBJ2-7; 9 nucleotides align to TRBD1. Trimming took 6 bases from V and 5 from J; bases not matched to a gene: 5. Germline-derived CDR1 and CDR2 are MNHEY and SVGAGI. The length of the CDR3 is 13 residues.

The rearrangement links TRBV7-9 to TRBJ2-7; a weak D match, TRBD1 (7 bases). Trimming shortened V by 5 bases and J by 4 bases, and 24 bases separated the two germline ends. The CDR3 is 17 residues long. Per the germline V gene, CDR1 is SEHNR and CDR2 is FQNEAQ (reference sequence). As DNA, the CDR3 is TGTGCCAGCAGCCAAGTGACGCGGAGGGGGCTAACATACGAGCAGTACTTC. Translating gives CASSQVTRRGLTYEQYF.

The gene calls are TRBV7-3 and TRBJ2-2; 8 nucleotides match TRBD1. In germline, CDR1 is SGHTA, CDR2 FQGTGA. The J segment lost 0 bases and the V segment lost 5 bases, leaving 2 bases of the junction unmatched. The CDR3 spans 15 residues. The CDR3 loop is CASSVQGANTGELFF. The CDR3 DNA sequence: TGTGCCAGCAGCGTACAGGGGGCGAACACCGGGGAGCTGTTTTTT.

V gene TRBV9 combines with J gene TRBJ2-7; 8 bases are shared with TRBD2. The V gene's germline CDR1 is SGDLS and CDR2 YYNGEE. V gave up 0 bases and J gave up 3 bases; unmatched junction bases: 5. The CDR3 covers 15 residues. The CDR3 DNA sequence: TGTGCCAGCAGCGTAGGAGCGGGAGTGGTCTACGAGCAGTACTTC. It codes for CASSVGAGVVYEQYF. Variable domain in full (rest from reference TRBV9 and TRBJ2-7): DSGVTQTPKHLITATGQRVTLRCSPRSGDLSVYWYQQSLDQGLQFLIQYYNGEERAKGNILERFSAQQFPDLHSELNLSSLELGDSALYFCASSVGAGVVYEQYFGPGTRLTVT.

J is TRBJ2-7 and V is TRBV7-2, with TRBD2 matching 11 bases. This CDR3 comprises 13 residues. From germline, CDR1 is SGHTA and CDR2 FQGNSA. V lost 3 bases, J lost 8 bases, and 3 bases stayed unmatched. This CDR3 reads CASSFGTSGQQYF. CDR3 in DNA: TGTGCCAGCAGCTTTGGGACTAGCGGTCAGCAGTACTTC.

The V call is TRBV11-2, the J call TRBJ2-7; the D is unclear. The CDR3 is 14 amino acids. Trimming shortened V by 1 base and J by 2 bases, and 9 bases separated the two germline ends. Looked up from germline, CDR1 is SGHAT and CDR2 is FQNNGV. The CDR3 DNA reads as TGTGCCAGCAGCTTAGTCCGGAGCACCTACGAGCAGTACTTC. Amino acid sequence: CASSLVRSTYEQYF.

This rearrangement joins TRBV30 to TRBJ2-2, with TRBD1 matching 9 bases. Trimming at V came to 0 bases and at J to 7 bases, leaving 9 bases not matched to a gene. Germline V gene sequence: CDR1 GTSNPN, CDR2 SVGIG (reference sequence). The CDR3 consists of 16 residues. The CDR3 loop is CAWSVLGQGNDGELFF. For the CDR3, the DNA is TGTGCCTGGAGTGTATTAGGACAGGGGAATGACGGGGAGCTGTTTTTT.

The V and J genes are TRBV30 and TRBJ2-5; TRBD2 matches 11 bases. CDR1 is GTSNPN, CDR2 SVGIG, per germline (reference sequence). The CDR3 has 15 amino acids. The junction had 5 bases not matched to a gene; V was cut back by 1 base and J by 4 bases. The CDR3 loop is CAWSGLAGGAETQYF. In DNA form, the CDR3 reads TGTGCCTGGAGTGGCCTAGCGGGGGGCGCAGAGACCCAGTACTTC.

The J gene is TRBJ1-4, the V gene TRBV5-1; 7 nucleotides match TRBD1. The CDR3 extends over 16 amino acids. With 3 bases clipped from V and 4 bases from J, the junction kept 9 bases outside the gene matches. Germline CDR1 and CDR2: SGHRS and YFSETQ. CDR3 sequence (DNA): TGCGCCAGCAGCTCCGTCCCGACAGGGAGTAATGAAAAACTGTTTTTT. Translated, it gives CASSSVPTGSNEKLFF.

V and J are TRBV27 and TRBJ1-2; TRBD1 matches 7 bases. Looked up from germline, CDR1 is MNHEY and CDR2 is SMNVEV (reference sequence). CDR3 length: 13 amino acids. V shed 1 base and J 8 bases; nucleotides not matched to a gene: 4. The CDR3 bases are TGTGCCAGCAGTTTATTAGGGGGCGGAGGCTACACCTTC. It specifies CASSLLGGGGYTF.

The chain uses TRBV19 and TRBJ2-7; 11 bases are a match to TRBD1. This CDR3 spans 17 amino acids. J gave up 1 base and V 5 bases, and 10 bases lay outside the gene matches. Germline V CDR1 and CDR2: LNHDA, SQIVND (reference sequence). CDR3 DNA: TGTGCCAGTAGTCCCAAACCGGGACAGGGGGGATCCTACGAGCAGTACTTC. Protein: CASSPKPGQGGSYEQYF.

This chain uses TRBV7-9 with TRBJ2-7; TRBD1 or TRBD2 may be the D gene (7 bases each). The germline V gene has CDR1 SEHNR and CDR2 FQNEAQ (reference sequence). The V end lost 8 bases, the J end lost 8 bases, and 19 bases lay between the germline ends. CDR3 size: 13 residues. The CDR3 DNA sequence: TGTGCCAGCTCCAGGGGGGGGGAGCCTCAGCAGTACTTC. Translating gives CASSRGGEPQQYF. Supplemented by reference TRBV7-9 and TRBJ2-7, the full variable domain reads DTGVSQNPRHKITKRGQNVTFRCDPISEHNRLYWYRQTLGQGPEFLTYFQNEAQLEKSRLLSDRFSAERPKGSFSTLEIQRTEQGDSAMYLCASSRGGEPQQYFGPGTRLTVT.

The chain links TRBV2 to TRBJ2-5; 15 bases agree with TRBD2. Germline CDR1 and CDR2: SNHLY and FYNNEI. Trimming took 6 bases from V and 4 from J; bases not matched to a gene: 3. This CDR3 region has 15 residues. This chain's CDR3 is CASSRTSGGAETQYF. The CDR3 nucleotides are TGTGCCAGCAGCCGGACTAGCGGGGGGGCAGAGACCCAGTACTTC.

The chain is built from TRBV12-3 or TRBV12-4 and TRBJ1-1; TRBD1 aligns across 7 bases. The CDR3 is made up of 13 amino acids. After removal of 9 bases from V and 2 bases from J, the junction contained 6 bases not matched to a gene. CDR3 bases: TGTGCCAGTCAAAAAGGGGGCAACACTGAAGCTTTCTTT. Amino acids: CASQKGGNTEAFF.

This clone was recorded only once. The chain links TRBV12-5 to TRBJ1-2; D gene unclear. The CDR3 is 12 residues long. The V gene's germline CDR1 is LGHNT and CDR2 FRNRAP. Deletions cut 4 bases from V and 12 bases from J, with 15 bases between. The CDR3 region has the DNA TGTGCTAGTGGTTCCGAGCGGCTCGATCACACCTTC. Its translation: CASGSERLDHTF.

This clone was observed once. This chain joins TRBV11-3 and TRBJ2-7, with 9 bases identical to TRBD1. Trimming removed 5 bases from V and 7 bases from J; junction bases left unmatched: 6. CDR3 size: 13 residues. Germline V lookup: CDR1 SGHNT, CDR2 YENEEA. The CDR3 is CASSPDRGQEQYF. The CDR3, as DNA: TGTGCCAGCAGCCCGGACAGGGGACAGGAGCAGTACTTC.

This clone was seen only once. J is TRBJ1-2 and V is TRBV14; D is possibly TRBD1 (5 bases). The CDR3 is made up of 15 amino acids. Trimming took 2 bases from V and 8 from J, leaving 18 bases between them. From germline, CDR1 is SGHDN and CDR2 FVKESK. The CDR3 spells CASSQSTGTASGYTF. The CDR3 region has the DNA TGTGCCAGCAGCCAAAGCACCGGGACTGCCTCCGGCTACACCTTC.

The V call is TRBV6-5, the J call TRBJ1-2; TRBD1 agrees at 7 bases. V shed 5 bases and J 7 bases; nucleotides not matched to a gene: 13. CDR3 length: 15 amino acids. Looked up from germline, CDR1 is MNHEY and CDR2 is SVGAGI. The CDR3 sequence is CASSQSTGASGGYTF. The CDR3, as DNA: TGTGCCAGCAGTCAGTCAACAGGGGCCTCGGGTGGCTACACCTTC.

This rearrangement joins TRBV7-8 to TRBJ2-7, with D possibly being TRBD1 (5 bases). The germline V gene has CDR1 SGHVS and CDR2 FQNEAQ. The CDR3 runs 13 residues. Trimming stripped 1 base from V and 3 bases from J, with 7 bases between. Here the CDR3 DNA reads TGTGCCAGCAGCTTAGGACAGATCTACGAGCAGTACTTC. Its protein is CASSLGQIYEQYF.

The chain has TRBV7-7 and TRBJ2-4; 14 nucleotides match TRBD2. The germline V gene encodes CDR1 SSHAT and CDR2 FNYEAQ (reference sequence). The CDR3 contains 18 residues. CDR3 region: CAKGLAGGNLAGKNIQYF. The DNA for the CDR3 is TGTGCTAAAGGACTAGCGGGGGGAAATCTAGCAGGCAAAAACATTCAGTACTTC.

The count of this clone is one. CDR3 nucleotides: TGTGCCAGCAGTTTGGAGGGACAAGAGACCCAGTACTTC. Amino acid sequence: CASSLEGQETQYF. The rearrangement links TRBV28 to TRBJ2-5; D possibly corresponds to TRBD2 (6 bases). The CDR3 is 13 amino acids. Trimming took off 3 bases at V and 2 bases at J, with 7 bases between the two ends. Looked up from germline, CDR1 is MDHEN and CDR2 is SYDVKM.

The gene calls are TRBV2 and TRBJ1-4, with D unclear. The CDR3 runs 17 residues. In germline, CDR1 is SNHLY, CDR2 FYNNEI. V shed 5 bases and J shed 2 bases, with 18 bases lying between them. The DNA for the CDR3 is TGTGCCAGCAGTCCTGGACTGGCTATGCCGACTAATGAAAAACTGTTTTTT. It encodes CASSPGLAMPTNEKLFF.